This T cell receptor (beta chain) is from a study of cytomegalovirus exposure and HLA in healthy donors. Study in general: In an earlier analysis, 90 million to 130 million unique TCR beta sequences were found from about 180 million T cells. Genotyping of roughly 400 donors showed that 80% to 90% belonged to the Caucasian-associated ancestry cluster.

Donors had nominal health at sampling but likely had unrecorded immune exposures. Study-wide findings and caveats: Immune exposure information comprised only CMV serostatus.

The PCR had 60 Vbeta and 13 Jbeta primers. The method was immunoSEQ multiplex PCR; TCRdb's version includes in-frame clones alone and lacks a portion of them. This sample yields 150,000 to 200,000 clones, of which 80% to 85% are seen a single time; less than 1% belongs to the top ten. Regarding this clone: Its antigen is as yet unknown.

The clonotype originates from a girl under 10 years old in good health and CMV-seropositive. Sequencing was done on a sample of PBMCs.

CDR3 nucleotides: TGTGCCAGCTGGAAAGACAGGGGGCAATATAGCAATCAGCCCCAGCATTTT. It codes for CASWKDRGQYSNQPQHF. The chain links TRBV28 to TRBJ1-5; TRBD1 aligns across 10 bases. Germline CDR1 is MDHEN and CDR2 is SYDVKM. The J segment lost 0 bases and the V segment lost 8 bases, leaving 10 bases of the junction unmatched. The CDR3 length is 17 residues.